These T cell receptor beta chains were read from a single sample in a study of blood T cell repertoires in COVID-19. Assay used: immunoSEQ multiplex PCR; TCRdb lists only in-frame clones, some missing. This table holds 210,000 or so clones, 80% to 90% found once. Specimen: peripheral blood. The origin of the receptors is a young man with COVID-19, enrolled during active disease. Each CDR3 is given with its conserved first and last residue. D genes are given only for firm matches. The size field is filled for only some rows; it gives once, few, many or a size class.

v_gene,d_gene,j_gene,abundance,CDR3nt,CDR3aa
TRBV27,TRBD2,TRBJ2-4,.,TGTGCCAGCAGTGAAGGACTAGCGGGAGCTTGGGCCAAAAACATTCAGTACTTC,CASSEGLAGAWAKNIQYF
TRBV2,.,TRBJ1-5,.,TGTGCCAGCAGTGAGTCAGGTGGCAATCAGCCCCAGCATTTT,CASSESGGNQPQHF
TRBV5-6,TRBD1,TRBJ1-6,.,TGTGCCAGCAGCCCTATAGGGGACAGGGGTTCACCCCTCCACTTT,CASSPIGDRGSPLHF
TRBV7-2,TRBD1,TRBJ1-2,.,TGTGCCAGCAGCGCTCCGGACAGGGGCTATGGCTACACCTTC,CASSAPDRGYGYTF
TRBV7-2,TRBD1,TRBJ1-2,.,TGTGCCAGCAGCTTAACTTCAGACAGGGCCTATGGCTACACCTTC,CASSLTSDRAYGYTF
TRBV19,.,TRBJ1-2,.,TGTGCCAGTAGCTCTGGGGGCGCCTGGGGGACACTTTTTGGCTACACCTTC,CASSSGGAWGTLFGYTF
TRBV28,.,TRBJ2-5,once,TGTGCCAGCAGTTTACCGGAGACCCAGTACTTC,CASSLPETQYF
TRBV11-2,.,TRBJ1-5,.,TGTGCCAGCAGCCACTCCAATCAGCCCCAGCATTTT,CASSHSNQPQHF
TRBV4-3,TRBD2,TRBJ2-1,.,TGCGCCAGCAGCCGCGGAACTAGCGGGAGCAATGAGCAGTTCTTC,CASSRGTSGSNEQFF
TRBV28,.,TRBJ2-7,.,TGTGCCAGCAGTCGGCCCGGACAGACCTACGAGCAGTACTTC,CASSRPGQTYEQYF
TRBV12-5,TRBD1,TRBJ2-4,.,TGTGCTAGTGGTTTAGTACAGGGGGCCTCCAAAAACATTCAGTACTTC,CASGLVQGASKNIQYF
TRBV7-6,TRBD2,TRBJ2-1,.,TGTGCCAGCAGCTTATCCCCACTACTAGCGGGAGGGTACAATGAGCAGTTCTTC,CASSLSPLLAGGYNEQFF
TRBV7-6,TRBD1,TRBJ2-1,.,TGTGCCAGCAGCTTATCTTACCCACAGGGGTCCTACTACAATGAGCAGTTCTTC,CASSLSYPQGSYYNEQFF
TRBV5-5,TRBD1,TRBJ2-1,.,TGTGCCAGCAGCTTGGCCGGACAGGGGGCAAGGGAGCAGTTCTTC,CASSLAGQGAREQFF
TRBV28,TRBD1,TRBJ1-1,.,TGTGCCAGCGGGTACAGGGGGCAGGCTTTCTTT,CASGYRGQAFF
TRBV5-4,.,TRBJ1-1,once,TGTGCCAGCAGCTCACAGGGAAACACTGAAGCTTTCTTT,CASSSQGNTEAFF
TRBV20-1,.,TRBJ1-2,.,TGCAGTGCTAGTCCGGGGAGTAACGTTGGCTACACCTTC,CSASPGSNVGYTF
TRBV6-2/TRBV6-3,TRBD1,TRBJ1-5,.,TGTGCCAGCAGTCCGACAGGGGGCAGTCGATGGGGAAATCAGCCCCAGCATTTT,CASSPTGGSRWGNQPQHF
TRBV6-6,TRBD1,TRBJ2-7,.,TGTGCCAGCAGTAAAGGGGGCCCGGGATACGAGCAGTACTTC,CASSKGGPGYEQYF
TRBV19,TRBD1,TRBJ1-2,.,TGTGCCAGTAGTATTGACAGGGGAGGCGGCTACACCTTC,CASSIDRGGGYTF
TRBV5-1,TRBD1,TRBJ2-2,.,TGCGCCAGCAGCTTGATGACAGGGGAAACCGGGGAGCTGTTTTTT,CASSLMTGETGELFF
TRBV5-1,TRBD2,TRBJ2-7,.,TGCGCCAGCAGCGTACCGGGACTAGCGGGAGAGTATGAGCAGTACTTC,CASSVPGLAGEYEQYF
TRBV19,TRBD1,TRBJ2-7,.,TGTGCCAGTAGTACCGGACAGGGGGAAACCCACGAGCAGTACTTC,CASSTGQGETHEQYF
TRBV18,.,TRBJ2-7,.,TGTGCCAGCTCACCGCCCGACGAGAGGGAAACATCCTACGAGCAGTACTTC,CASSPPDERETSYEQYF
TRBV29-1,TRBD1,TRBJ2-1,.,TGCAGCGTTGGACAGGGCGGTGCCTACAATGAGCAGTTCTTC,CSVGQGGAYNEQFF
TRBV19,.,TRBJ2-1,once,TGTGCCAGTAAGACCCAGGGGAAGGGGAATGAGCAGTTCTTC,CASKTQGKGNEQFF
TRBV5-4,TRBD2,TRBJ2-1,.,TGTGCCAGCAGCTTACCGTCTAGCGGGGGCAATGAGCAGTTCTTC,CASSLPSSGGNEQFF
TRBV5-6,TRBD1,TRBJ2-7,.,TGTGCCAGCAGCCCCCGGGACAGGGACGAGCAGTACTTC,CASSPRDRDEQYF
TRBV5-8,.,TRBJ2-2,.,TGTGCCAGCAGCTCTGAGACAGGATTAGGCGGGGAGCTGTTTTTT,CASSSETGLGGELFF
TRBV28,TRBD1,TRBJ1-4,.,TGTGCCAGCACCAACGACAGGGCCTCAAATGAAAAACTGTTTTTT,CASTNDRASNEKLFF
TRBV5-4,.,TRBJ2-3,.,TGTGCCAGCAGCGCAGTTACAGATACGCAGTATTTT,CASSAVTDTQYF
TRBV10-3,TRBD1,TRBJ2-2,.,TGTGCCATCAGTGAGTCTGGACAGGGGGCAATCAACACCGGGGAGCTGTTTTTT,CAISESGQGAINTGELFF
TRBV4-3,.,TRBJ2-3,.,TGCGCCAGCAGCCAAGGCCCCGGCGGTAGCACAGATACGCAGTATTTT,CASSQGPGGSTDTQYF
TRBV7-2,.,TRBJ1-1,.,TGTGCCAGCAGCCGCCTAGGGGGGGCCACTGAAGCTTTCTTT,CASSRLGGATEAFF
TRBV13,.,TRBJ1-1,.,TGTGCCAGCAGCTTAGGGGATCGGGGGATCACTGAAGCTTTCTTT,CASSLGDRGITEAFF
TRBV27,.,TRBJ1-2,.,TGTGCCAGCAGTTTAGAATCCCGGGTCTCCGGCTACACCTTC,CASSLESRVSGYTF
TRBV19,.,TRBJ1-5,.,TGTGCCAGTTTTAAAGTCGGTAGCAATCAGCCCCAGCATTTT,CASFKVGSNQPQHF
TRBV13,.,TRBJ2-2,.,TGTGCCAGCAGCCACTCTAGCGAGAACACCGGGGAGCTGTTTTTT,CASSHSSENTGELFF
TRBV9,.,TRBJ1-2,.,TGTGCCAGCAGCCCCAATCGCGGGCAGGCCCTTGGCTACACCTTC,CASSPNRGQALGYTF
TRBV15,.,TRBJ1-3,.,TGTGCCACCAGCAGAGTGGCGGGAAGCTCGGGAAACACCATATATTTT,CATSRVAGSSGNTIYF
TRBV27,.,TRBJ2-1,.,TGTGCCAGCAGTTTAGGCAGGGATGAGCAGTTCTTC,CASSLGRDEQFF
TRBV28,TRBD2,TRBJ2-7,.,TGTGCCAGCAGTTTAACGGGGACTAGCGGGAGCTACGAGCAGTACTTC,CASSLTGTSGSYEQYF
TRBV29-1,TRBD2,TRBJ2-7,.,TGCAGCGTTCTAGCGGAGGCCTACGAGCAGTACTTC,CSVLAEAYEQYF
TRBV4-2,TRBD1,TRBJ2-1,.,TGTGCCAGCAGCCATCATCAAGACAGGGACAACGATGAGCAGTTCTTC,CASSHHQDRDNDEQFF
TRBV28,.,TRBJ1-4,.,TGTGCCAGCAGTTTAGTAGCGAAGAATGAAAAACTGTTTTTT,CASSLVAKNEKLFF
TRBV14,TRBD1,TRBJ1-2,.,TGTGCCAGCAGCCAACGAACCGGACAGGGGACGTTCAATGGCTACACCTTC,CASSQRTGQGTFNGYTF
TRBV7-9,TRBD1,TRBJ2-2,.,TGTGCCAGCAGGCGAGGGGGCGCCGGGGAGCTGTTTTTT,CASRRGGAGELFF
TRBV10-3,TRBD1,TRBJ1-2,.,TGTGCCACCGGGACAGGGGGGGAATATGGCTACACCTTC,CATGTGGEYGYTF
TRBV19,TRBD1,TRBJ1-5,.,TGTGCCAGTAACCCGGACAGGGGGATCTATCAGCCCCAGCATTTT,CASNPDRGIYQPQHF
TRBV6-5,.,TRBJ1-3,.,TGTGCCAGCTTGGGGGGGGAGGCTGGAAACACCATATATTTT,CASLGGEAGNTIYF
TRBV5-8,.,TRBJ2-1,.,TGTGCCAGCAGCTTGGAAGGGGGGGACTACAATGAGCAGTTCTTC,CASSLEGGDYNEQFF
TRBV19,.,TRBJ1-1,.,TGTGCCAGTAGTATAGGGATCAGGGACACTGAAGCTTTCTTT,CASSIGIRDTEAFF
TRBV13,TRBD1,TRBJ2-7,few,TGTGCCAGCAGCTCCTCGGGGCAGGGGGCCAACGAGCAGTACTTC,CASSSSGQGANEQYF
TRBV19,.,TRBJ1-5,.,TGTGCCAGTAGTGCGAGGAGGACTTATAGCAATCAGCCCCAGCATTTT,CASSARRTYSNQPQHF
TRBV7-9,.,TRBJ1-4,.,TGTGCCAGCAGCCTGTACAGGGAGAGTGAAAAACTGTTTTTT,CASSLYRESEKLFF
TRBV28,.,TRBJ1-4,.,TGTGCCAGCATGACTCCGGGGGAGGTTGAAAAACTGTTTTTT,CASMTPGEVEKLFF
TRBV6-5,.,TRBJ2-1,.,TGTGCCAGCAGTTACTCGGGGGGAGCGCAGAATGAGCAGTTCTTC,CASSYSGGAQNEQFF
TRBV6-4,TRBD2,TRBJ2-3,few,TGTGCCAGCAGTGACGGCGGGGGTAGCACAGATACGCAGTATTTT,CASSDGGGSTDTQYF